This T cell receptor (beta chain) was obtained from a study of blood T cell repertoires in COVID-19. Overall study context: COVID-19 samples, acute and convalescent, were from the United States, Italy and Spain. T cells, B-cell-depleted T cells, or PBMCs provided the cDNA or gDNA that served as material.

With 0 bases removed from V and 4 bases from J, the gap between germline ends came to 14 bases. Germline CDR1 reads SGHRS; CDR2 reads YFSETQ. The CDR3 length is 15 residues. Here immunoSEQ multiplex PCR was the method, and the copy in TCRdb shows in-frame clones only, minus some. The top ten clones hold approximately 2% of a sample with roughly 290,000 clones, about 90% of them seen once. V usage is TRBV5-1 and J usage is TRBJ2-7, with a tentative D call TRBD1 (5 bases). The sample taken for sequencing was peripheral blood. This TCR came from a woman aged 30 to 39 who had recovered from COVID-19. CDR3 sequence: CASSLDWRTSYEQYF. The CDR3 DNA reads as TGCGCCAGCAGCTTGGATTGGCGGACATCATACGAGCAGTACTTC.